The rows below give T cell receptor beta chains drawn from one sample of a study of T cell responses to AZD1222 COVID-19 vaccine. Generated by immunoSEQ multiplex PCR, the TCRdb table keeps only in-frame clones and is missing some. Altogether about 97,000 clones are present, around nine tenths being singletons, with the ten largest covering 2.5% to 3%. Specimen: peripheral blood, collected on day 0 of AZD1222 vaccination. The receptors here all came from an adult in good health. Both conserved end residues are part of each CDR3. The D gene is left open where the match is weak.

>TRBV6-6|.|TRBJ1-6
TGTGCCAGCAGCTACCGGACAGTAGTGTCGAGCTCCTATAATTCACCCCTCCACTTT
CASSYRTVVSSSYNSPLHF
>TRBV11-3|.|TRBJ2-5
TGTGCCAGCAGCTTAGAGGGGGTCCCCCGGGAGACCCAGTACTTC
CASSLEGVPRETQYF
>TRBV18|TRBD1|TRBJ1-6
TGTGCCAGCTCACCCGGACAGGAACAAGGGTCACCCCTCCACTTT
CASSPGQEQGSPLHF
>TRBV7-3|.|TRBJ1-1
TGTGCCAGCAGCCCGGACCCGCAGGGCACTGAAGCTTTCTTT
CASSPDPQGTEAFF
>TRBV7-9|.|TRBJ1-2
TGTGCCAGTGCCATCACAGGAACCTATGGCTACACCTTC
CASAITGTYGYTF
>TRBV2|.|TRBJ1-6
TGTGCCAGCAGAGTAACAGGGAATTCACCCCTCCACTTT
CASRVTGNSPLHF
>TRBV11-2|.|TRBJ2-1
TGTGCCAGCAGAGAAGCATCGGGGGCGCGGAGTGAGCAGTTCTTC
CASREASGARSEQFF
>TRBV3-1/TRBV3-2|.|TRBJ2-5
TGTGCCAGCAGCACCTCCCCAAGAGAGACCCAGTACTTC
CASSTSPRETQYF
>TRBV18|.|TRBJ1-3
TGTGCCACCGGGCAAAGTTTCTCAGGAAACACCATATATTTT
CATGQSFSGNTIYF
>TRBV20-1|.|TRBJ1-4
TGCAGTGCAATCGGTCTAGAGAAACTGTTTTTT
CSAIGLEKLFF
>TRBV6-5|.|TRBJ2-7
TGTGCCGCCAGGACGGATTCTACGGAGCAGTACTTC
CAARTDSTEQYF
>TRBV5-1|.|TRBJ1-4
TGCGCCAGCAGCTTGGCCGTGGGGCCGCGGACTGAAAAACTGTTTTTT
CASSLAVGPRTEKLFF
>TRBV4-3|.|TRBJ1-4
TGCGCCAGCAGCCAGACGTATGTAGGTGAAAAACTGTTTTTT
CASSQTYVGEKLFF
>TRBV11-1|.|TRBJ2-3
TGTGCCAGCAGTCGGATGAGGGTCCCCACAGATACGCAGTATTTT
CASSRMRVPTDTQYF
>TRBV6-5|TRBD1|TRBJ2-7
TGTGCCAGCAGTTATGGTAGGACAGGGGGCACCGAACGGTACTTC
CASSYGRTGGTERYF
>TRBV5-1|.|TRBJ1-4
TGCGCCAGCAGCCCCTCAGGGCCCGGTAGCGGAAAACTGTTTTTT
CASSPSGPGSGKLFF
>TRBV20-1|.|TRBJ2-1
TGCAGTGCTAGTCCCCTAGGAAAGGATTACAATGAGCAGTTCTTC
CSASPLGKDYNEQFF
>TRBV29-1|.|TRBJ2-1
TGCAGCGTGGACAGTTACAATGAGCAGTTCTTC
CSVDSYNEQFF
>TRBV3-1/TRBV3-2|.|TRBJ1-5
TGTGCCAGCAGCCAGGGGTTTCAGCCCCAGCATTTT
CASSQGFQPQHF
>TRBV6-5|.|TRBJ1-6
TGTGCCAGCAGCCGAGACATGTATAATTCACCCCTCCACTTT
CASSRDMYNSPLHF
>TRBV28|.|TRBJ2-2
TGTGCCAGCGATCGGGGGACGAACACCGGGGAGCTGTTTTTT
CASDRGTNTGELFF
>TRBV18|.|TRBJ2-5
TGTGCCAGCTCCCTCTTAGCGGAAAAAAAAGAGACCCAGTACTTC
CASSLLAEKKETQYF
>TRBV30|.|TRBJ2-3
TGTGCCTGGCGTGTGTTGGGGGAAGGCGCAGATACGCAGTATTTT
CAWRVLGEGADTQYF
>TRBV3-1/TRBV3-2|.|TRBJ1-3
TGTGCCAGCAGCCAACTTTCTGGAAACACCATATATTTT
CASSQLSGNTIYF
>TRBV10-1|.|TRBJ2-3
TGCGCCAGCAGTGAGTCGGGCAGGGGTGAGGGCACAGATACGCAGTATTTT
CASSESGRGEGTDTQYF
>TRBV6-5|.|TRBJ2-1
TGTGCCAGCAGTTCACACACCCGTACGGAGCAGTTCTTC
CASSSHTRTEQFF
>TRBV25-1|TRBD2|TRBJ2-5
TGTGCCAGCAGTGAAGAAGCGGGGAGTAGAGAGACCCAGTACTTC
CASSEEAGSRETQYF
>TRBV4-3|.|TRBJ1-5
TGCGCCAGCAGCCTGGGGCAGGGCAATCAGCCCCAGCATTTT
CASSLGQGNQPQHF
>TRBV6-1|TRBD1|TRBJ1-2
TGTGCCAGCAGTGAGGGACAGCCGACTAACTATGGCTACACCTTC
CASSEGQPTNYGYTF
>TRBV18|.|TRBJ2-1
TGTGCCAGCTCACCCCGGGCCCATAAGGGGGATGAGCAGTTCTTC
CASSPRAHKGDEQFF
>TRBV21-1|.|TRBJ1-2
TGTGCCAGCGGGGCTAACTATGGCTACACCTTC
CASGANYGYTF
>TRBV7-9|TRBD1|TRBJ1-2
TGTGCCAGCAGCTTAGGAACAGGGGGCGAAGGCTACACCTTC
CASSLGTGGEGYTF
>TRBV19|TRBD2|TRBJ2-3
TGTGCCAGTAGTATAGATCTGACTAGCTCAGATACGCAGTATTTT
CASSIDLTSSDTQYF